A selection of T cell receptor beta chains follows, all from one sample in a study of neoadjuvant anti-PD-1 for oral cavity cancer. Libraries were prepared by immunoSEQ multiplex PCR; TCRdb keeps only in-frame clonotypes and omits some of them. The data hold about 16,000 clones, with less than 80% observed a single time. The material sequenced was PBMCs, taken before nivolumab (anti-PD-1) treatment. The receptors stem from a person aged 40 to 85 with oral cavity squamous cell carcinoma. CDR3s include the opening cysteine and the closing phenylalanine or tryptophan. The D gene is left open where the match is weak. Size values are once, few and many counts, or a class for expanded clones, and some rows have none.

CDR3 length: 14
J gene: TRBJ2-1
V gene: TRBV28
D gene: TRBD2
clone size: .
CDR3 DNA: TGTGCCAGCAGCCCTCTGGGGGAGGGCGGGGAGCAGTTCTTC
CDR3 protein: CASSPLGEGGEQFF

CDR3 length: 16
J gene: TRBJ2-3
V gene: TRBV11-3
D gene: TRBD1
clone size: .
CDR3 DNA: TGTGCCAGCAGCCCCGGGACAGGGGTAAGCACAGATACGCAGTATTTT
CDR3 protein: CASSPGTGVSTDTQYF

CDR3 length: 14
J gene: TRBJ1-6
V gene: TRBV5-1
D gene: .
clone size: .
CDR3 DNA: TGCGCCAGCAGCTTACAGGGTGAGTTGTCACCCCTCCACTTT
CDR3 protein: CASSLQGELSPLHF

CDR3 length: 12
J gene: TRBJ1-2
V gene: TRBV18
D gene: .
clone size: few
CDR3 DNA: TGTGCCAGCTCACTAGGGGGTTATGGCTACACCTTC
CDR3 protein: CASSLGGYGYTF

CDR3 length: 13
J gene: TRBJ1-4
V gene: TRBV19
D gene: .
clone size: few
CDR3 DNA: TGTGCCAGTAGGAGGAATGCTAATGAAAAACTGTTTTTT
CDR3 protein: CASRRNANEKLFF

CDR3 length: 14
J gene: TRBJ2-2
V gene: TRBV18
D gene: TRBD1
clone size: few
CDR3 DNA: TGTGCCAGCTCACCGGACAGGGGAACCGGGGAGCTGTTTTTT
CDR3 protein: CASSPDRGTGELFF

CDR3 length: 13
J gene: TRBJ1-1
V gene: TRBV30
D gene: .
clone size: .
CDR3 DNA: TGTGCCTGGAGTGTACTCGGCGGCACTGAAGCTTTCTTT
CDR3 protein: CAWSVLGGTEAFF

CDR3 length: 15
J gene: TRBJ2-1
V gene: TRBV11-2
D gene: TRBD1
clone size: .
CDR3 DNA: TGTGCCAGCAGCTTGGGACAGGGGCGATACAATGAGCAGTTCTTC
CDR3 protein: CASSLGQGRYNEQFF

CDR3 length: 17
J gene: TRBJ1-1
V gene: TRBV4-1
D gene: .
clone size: few
CDR3 DNA: TGCGCCAGCAGCCAAGAGGGGGGGGGCCAGGTCCCGGGTGAAGCTTTCTTT
CDR3 protein: CASSQEGGGQVPGEAFF

CDR3 length: 13
J gene: TRBJ2-7
V gene: TRBV27
D gene: .
clone size: few
CDR3 DNA: TGTGCCAGCAGTCGGTCAGGACCTTACGAGCAGTACTTC
CDR3 protein: CASSRSGPYEQYF

CDR3 length: 15
J gene: TRBJ1-2
V gene: TRBV5-1
D gene: TRBD1
clone size: .
CDR3 DNA: TGCGCCAGCAGCCAGGGACAGGCCGTCTTGGGCGGCTACACCTTC
CDR3 protein: CASSQGQAVLGGYTF

CDR3 length: 15
J gene: TRBJ1-3
V gene: TRBV7-6
D gene: .
clone size: .
CDR3 DNA: TGTGCCAGCAGCTGGGGACTGGCCTCTGGAAACACCATATATTTT
CDR3 protein: CASSWGLASGNTIYF

CDR3 length: 13
J gene: TRBJ2-3
V gene: TRBV5-1
D gene: .
clone size: .
CDR3 DNA: TGCGCCAGCAGCCCCAGGTTCACAGATACGCAGTATTTT
CDR3 protein: CASSPRFTDTQYF

CDR3 length: 16
J gene: TRBJ1-5
V gene: TRBV5-1
D gene: .
clone size: few
CDR3 DNA: TGCGCCAGCAGCTTGTCGTCCAGGGACGGGGATCAGCCCCAGCATTTT
CDR3 protein: CASSLSSRDGDQPQHF

CDR3 length: 14
J gene: TRBJ1-4
V gene: TRBV5-1
D gene: .
clone size: .
CDR3 DNA: TGCGCCAGCAGCTTGGAAGGGGGAAATGAAAAACTGTTTTTT
CDR3 protein: CASSLEGGNEKLFF

CDR3 length: 15
J gene: TRBJ2-7
V gene: TRBV27
D gene: TRBD2
clone size: .
CDR3 DNA: TGTGCCAGCAGCCCCCCGGGACTAGCGCTACACGAGCAGTACTTC
CDR3 protein: CASSPPGLALHEQYF

CDR3 length: 14
J gene: TRBJ2-1
V gene: TRBV7-9
D gene: .
clone size: .
CDR3 DNA: TGTGCCAGCAGCTTACTGGCACGGCGGAATGAGCAGTTCTTC
CDR3 protein: CASSLLARRNEQFF

CDR3 length: 18
J gene: TRBJ2-1
V gene: TRBV4-1
D gene: TRBD2
clone size: .
CDR3 DNA: TGCGCCAGCAGCCGGGGGCTAGCGGGAGGGGTACGGTACAATGAGCAGTTCTTC
CDR3 protein: CASSRGLAGGVRYNEQFF

CDR3 length: 12
J gene: TRBJ1-2
V gene: TRBV6-1
D gene: .
clone size: .
CDR3 DNA: TGTGCCAGCAGTGATTTAGGGGAGCGCTACACCTTC
CDR3 protein: CASSDLGERYTF

CDR3 length: 14
J gene: TRBJ2-7
V gene: TRBV18
D gene: TRBD1
clone size: .
CDR3 DNA: TGTGCCAGCTCACCTACAGGGGGCTCCTACGAGCAGTACTTC
CDR3 protein: CASSPTGGSYEQYF

CDR3 length: 15
J gene: TRBJ1-1
V gene: TRBV6-1
D gene: TRBD1
clone size: .
CDR3 DNA: TGTGCCAGCCAGGGGGGCGGTGATGGTGGGTCTGAAGCTTTCTTT
CDR3 protein: CASQGGGDGGSEAFF

CDR3 length: 16
J gene: TRBJ1-4
V gene: TRBV5-6
D gene: TRBD1
clone size: .
CDR3 DNA: TGTGCCAGCAGCTTGAAGTCGACAGGGGCTAATGAAAAACTGTTTTTT
CDR3 protein: CASSLKSTGANEKLFF

CDR3 length: 17
J gene: TRBJ2-1
V gene: TRBV5-4
D gene: TRBD2
clone size: once
CDR3 DNA: TGTGCCAGCAGCATGGTGGGCGGGGGGGCTAGGTACAATGAGCAGTTCTTC
CDR3 protein: CASSMVGGGARYNEQFF

CDR3 length: 14
J gene: TRBJ2-7
V gene: TRBV29-1
D gene: .
clone size: .
CDR3 DNA: TGCAGCGTTGGTCGTGGAGTGAGCTCCTACGAGCAGTACTTC
CDR3 protein: CSVGRGVSSYEQYF

CDR3 length: 16
J gene: TRBJ2-1
V gene: TRBV5-1
D gene: .
clone size: .
CDR3 DNA: TGCGCCAGCAGCTTATCTTATCCAAGCTCCTACAATGAGCAGTTCTTC
CDR3 protein: CASSLSYPSSYNEQFF

CDR3 length: 11
J gene: TRBJ1-1
V gene: TRBV19
D gene: .
clone size: .
CDR3 DNA: TGTGCCAGTAGTAACACGTTTGAAGCTTTCTTT
CDR3 protein: CASSNTFEAFF

CDR3 length: 16
J gene: TRBJ1-3
V gene: TRBV19
D gene: .
clone size: few
CDR3 DNA: TGTGCCAGTACCCTCGAGGGACTACACTCTGGAAACACCATATATTTT
CDR3 protein: CASTLEGLHSGNTIYF

CDR3 length: 16
J gene: TRBJ2-3
V gene: TRBV7-3
D gene: TRBD2
clone size: .
CDR3 DNA: TGTGCCAGCAGCAGCTACGTAGCGGGAGCGAGAGATACGCAGTATTTT
CDR3 protein: CASSSYVAGARDTQYF

CDR3 length: 14
J gene: TRBJ1-4
V gene: TRBV19
D gene: .
clone size: .
CDR3 DNA: TGTGCCAGTAGTATGCAACAGATTAATGAAAAACTGTTTTTT
CDR3 protein: CASSMQQINEKLFF

CDR3 length: 14
J gene: TRBJ1-1
V gene: TRBV10-3
D gene: TRBD1
clone size: .
CDR3 DNA: TGTGCCATCAGTGAGTCGGCAGGGGGCACTGAAGCTTTCTTT
CDR3 protein: CAISESAGGTEAFF

CDR3 length: 15
J gene: TRBJ1-2
V gene: TRBV9
D gene: .
clone size: .
CDR3 DNA: TGTGCCAGCAGCTCCCATCGGGGGGAGATGTATGGCTACACCTTC
CDR3 protein: CASSSHRGEMYGYTF

CDR3 length: 11
J gene: TRBJ1-1
V gene: TRBV2
D gene: .
clone size: few
CDR3 DNA: TGTGCCAGCAGGGTCGACTATAGAGCTTTCTTT
CDR3 protein: CASRVDYRAFF

CDR3 length: 16
J gene: TRBJ2-3
V gene: TRBV5-3
D gene: TRBD2
clone size: once
CDR3 DNA: TGTGCCAGAAGCTCCCTGGGGACTAGCCGTGCAGATACGCAGTATTTT
CDR3 protein: CARSSLGTSRADTQYF

CDR3 length: 16
J gene: TRBJ1-2
V gene: TRBV4-1
D gene: .
clone size: few
CDR3 DNA: TGCGCCAGCAGCCTCCCCTCGGGGGGGTCTAACTATGGCTACACCTTC
CDR3 protein: CASSLPSGGSNYGYTF

CDR3 length: 18
J gene: TRBJ2-3
V gene: TRBV18
D gene: TRBD1
clone size: .
CDR3 DNA: TGTGCCAGCTCACGACCGGGACAGTCGACCTCTAGCACAGATACGCAGTATTTT
CDR3 protein: CASSRPGQSTSSTDTQYF

CDR3 length: 14
J gene: TRBJ1-6
V gene: TRBV19
D gene: TRBD1
clone size: few
CDR3 DNA: TGTGCCAGTAGAACAGGGGGCGCCGGTTCACCCCTCCACTTT
CDR3 protein: CASRTGGAGSPLHF

CDR3 length: 13
J gene: TRBJ1-5
V gene: TRBV6-1
D gene: .
clone size: .
CDR3 DNA: TGTGCCAGCAGAGACACAGGGATTCAGCCCCAGCATTTT
CDR3 protein: CASRDTGIQPQHF

CDR3 length: 14
J gene: TRBJ1-1
V gene: TRBV2
D gene: .
clone size: .
CDR3 DNA: TGTGCCAGCAGGTACGACAGCTTGAACACTGAAGCTTTCTTT
CDR3 protein: CASRYDSLNTEAFF

CDR3 length: 15
J gene: TRBJ1-2
V gene: TRBV5-1
D gene: TRBD1
clone size: .
CDR3 DNA: TGCGCCAGCAGCTTGGGGGCAGGGGGAAGAGATGGCTACACCTTC
CDR3 protein: CASSLGAGGRDGYTF

CDR3 length: 15
J gene: TRBJ2-5
V gene: TRBV5-1
D gene: TRBD2
clone size: .
CDR3 DNA: TGCGCCAGCAGTACGACTAGCGGGAGCCGGGAGACCCAGTACTTC
CDR3 protein: CASSTTSGSRETQYF

CDR3 length: 14
J gene: TRBJ1-1
V gene: TRBV10-3
D gene: .
clone size: .
CDR3 DNA: TGTGCCATCAGTGAGTCCAACAGGAACACTGAAGCTTTCTTT
CDR3 protein: CAISESNRNTEAFF

CDR3 length: 16
J gene: TRBJ1-6
V gene: TRBV30
D gene: .
clone size: few
CDR3 DNA: TGTGCCTGGAGTACATACACGAGCTCCTATAATTCACCCCTCCACTTT
CDR3 protein: CAWSTYTSSYNSPLHF

CDR3 length: 17
J gene: TRBJ1-5
V gene: TRBV27
D gene: TRBD1
clone size: .
CDR3 DNA: TGTGCCAGCAGTCTCAAATACCCGGGACAGGGAAATCAGCCCCAGCATTTT
CDR3 protein: CASSLKYPGQGNQPQHF

CDR3 length: 15
J gene: TRBJ2-7
V gene: TRBV4-1
D gene: .
clone size: .
CDR3 DNA: TGCGCCAGCAGCCAAGCGGGGGCGGGTCCCTACGAGCAGTACTTC
CDR3 protein: CASSQAGAGPYEQYF

CDR3 length: 11
J gene: TRBJ1-1
V gene: TRBV6-5
D gene: .
clone size: .
CDR3 DNA: TGTGCCAGCAGGGGGGACACTGAAGCTTTCTTT
CDR3 protein: CASRGDTEAFF

CDR3 length: 17
J gene: TRBJ1-2
V gene: TRBV11-2
D gene: .
clone size: few
CDR3 DNA: TGTGCCAGCAGCCAACTTATAGGGGAAGGGCTCAACTATGGCTACACCTTC
CDR3 protein: CASSQLIGEGLNYGYTF

CDR3 length: 15
J gene: TRBJ2-7
V gene: TRBV7-8
D gene: .
clone size: .
CDR3 DNA: TGTGCCAGCAGCTTCCTCGAGGCCCTAACCTACGAGCAGTACTTC
CDR3 protein: CASSFLEALTYEQYF

CDR3 length: 14
J gene: TRBJ1-2
V gene: TRBV19
D gene: .
clone size: .
CDR3 DNA: TGTGCCAGTAGTATTGGTGCAGGTCTCTATGGCTACACCTTC
CDR3 protein: CASSIGAGLYGYTF

CDR3 length: 15
J gene: TRBJ2-7
V gene: TRBV27
D gene: .
clone size: .
CDR3 DNA: TGTGCCAGCAGTTTGCTTTCTGTAGACAACTACGAGCAGTACTTC
CDR3 protein: CASSLLSVDNYEQYF

CDR3 length: 13
J gene: TRBJ2-5
V gene: TRBV5-1
D gene: .
clone size: .
CDR3 DNA: TGCGCCAGCAGCTTGTGGCCTAAGGAGACCCAGTACTTC
CDR3 protein: CASSLWPKETQYF

CDR3 length: 13
J gene: TRBJ2-2
V gene: TRBV5-1
D gene: .
clone size: .
CDR3 DNA: TGCGCCAGCAAGGGGGGGACAACCGGGGAGCTGTTTTTT
CDR3 protein: CASKGGTTGELFF

CDR3 length: 14
J gene: TRBJ2-6
V gene: TRBV28
D gene: .
clone size: .
CDR3 DNA: TGTGCCAGCACTCCTGAGGCGAGGGCCAACGTCCTGACTTTC
CDR3 protein: CASTPEARANVLTF